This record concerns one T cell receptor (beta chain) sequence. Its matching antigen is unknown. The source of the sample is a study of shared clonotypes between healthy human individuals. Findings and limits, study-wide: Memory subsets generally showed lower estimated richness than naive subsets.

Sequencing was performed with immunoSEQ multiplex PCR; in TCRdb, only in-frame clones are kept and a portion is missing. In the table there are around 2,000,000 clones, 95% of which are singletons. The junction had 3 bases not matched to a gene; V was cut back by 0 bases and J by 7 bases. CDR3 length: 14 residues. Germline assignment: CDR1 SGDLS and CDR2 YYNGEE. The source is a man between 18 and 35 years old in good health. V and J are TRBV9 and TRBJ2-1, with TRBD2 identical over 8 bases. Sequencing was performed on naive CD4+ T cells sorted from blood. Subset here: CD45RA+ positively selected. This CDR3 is CASSVGLARNEQFF. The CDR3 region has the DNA TGTGCCAGCAGCGTAGGACTAGCGAGAAATGAGCAGTTCTTC.